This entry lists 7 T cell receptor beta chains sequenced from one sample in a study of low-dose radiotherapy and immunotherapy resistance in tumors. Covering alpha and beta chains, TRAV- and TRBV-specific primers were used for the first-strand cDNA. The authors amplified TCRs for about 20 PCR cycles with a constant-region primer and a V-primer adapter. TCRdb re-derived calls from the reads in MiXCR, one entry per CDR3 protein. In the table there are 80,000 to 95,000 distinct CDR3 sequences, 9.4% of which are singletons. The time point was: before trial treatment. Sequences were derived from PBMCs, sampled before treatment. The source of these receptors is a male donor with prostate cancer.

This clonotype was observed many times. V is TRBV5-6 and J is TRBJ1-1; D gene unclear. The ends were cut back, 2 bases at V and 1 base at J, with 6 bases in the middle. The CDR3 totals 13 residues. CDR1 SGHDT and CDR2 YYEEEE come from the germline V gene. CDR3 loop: CASSFTENTEAFF. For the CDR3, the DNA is TGTGCCAGCAGCTTTACCGAGAACACTGAAGCTTTCTTT.

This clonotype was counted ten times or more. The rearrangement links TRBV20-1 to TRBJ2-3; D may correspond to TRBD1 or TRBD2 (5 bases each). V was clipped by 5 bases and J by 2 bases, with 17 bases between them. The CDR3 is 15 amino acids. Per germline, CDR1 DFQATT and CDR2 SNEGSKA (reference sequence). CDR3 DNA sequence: TGCAGTGCTGACCCACTAGTCGGGACCACAGATACGCAGTATTTT. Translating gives CSADPLVGTTDTQYF.

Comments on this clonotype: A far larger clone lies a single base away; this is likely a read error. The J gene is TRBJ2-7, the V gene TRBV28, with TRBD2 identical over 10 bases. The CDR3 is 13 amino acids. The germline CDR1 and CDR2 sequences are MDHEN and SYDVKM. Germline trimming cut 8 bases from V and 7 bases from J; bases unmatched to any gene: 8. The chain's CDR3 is CASLLAGADEQYF. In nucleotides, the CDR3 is TGTGCCAGCTTGCTAGCGGGAGCCGATGAGCAGTACTTC.

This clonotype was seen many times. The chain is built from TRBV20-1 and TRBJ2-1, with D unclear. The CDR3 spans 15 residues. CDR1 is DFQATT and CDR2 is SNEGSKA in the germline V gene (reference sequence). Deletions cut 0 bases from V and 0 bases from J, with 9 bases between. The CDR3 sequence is CSAREVRTSYNEQFF. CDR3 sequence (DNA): TGCAGTGCTAGAGAAGTGAGGACCTCCTACAATGAGCAGTTCTTC.

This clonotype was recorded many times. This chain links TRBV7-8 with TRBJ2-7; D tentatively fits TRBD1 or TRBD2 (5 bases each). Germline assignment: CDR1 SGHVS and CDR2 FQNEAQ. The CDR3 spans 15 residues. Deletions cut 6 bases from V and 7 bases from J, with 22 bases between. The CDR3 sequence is CASSHKRGPAGEQYF. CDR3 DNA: TGTGCCAGCAGTCACAAACGGGGCCCTGCTGGGGAGCAGTACTTC.

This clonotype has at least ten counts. The CDR3 here is CASSVAGDESYEQYF. For the CDR3, the DNA is TGTGCCAGCAGCGTAGCGGGAGATGAATCCTACGAGCAGTACTTC. The chain recombines TRBV9 with TRBJ2-7; D possibly corresponds to TRBD2 (6 bases). Germline V lookup: CDR1 SGDLS, CDR2 YYNGEE. The CDR3 has 15 amino acids. V lost 0 bases and J lost 1, with 11 bases in between. Variable domain in full (rest from reference TRBV9 and TRBJ2-7): DSGVTQTPKHLITATGQRVTLRCSPRSGDLSVYWYQQSLDQGLQFLIQYYNGEERAKGNILERFSAQQFPDLHSELNLSSLELGDSALYFCASSVAGDESYEQYFGPGTRLTVT.

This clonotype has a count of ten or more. In DNA, the CDR3 is TGCGCCAGCAGCAGGGACAGGGAAAGAGCTTACGAGCAGTACTTC. Amino acids: CASSRDRERAYEQYF. The chain uses TRBV4-3 and TRBJ2-7; 9 nucleotides agree with TRBD1. The germline CDR1 and CDR2 sequences are LGHNA and YSLEER. The CDR3 runs 15 residues. V gave up 5 bases and J gave up 4 bases; unmatched junction bases: 9.